This TCR beta chain was documented in a study of T cells after posttransplantation cyclophosphamide. Study conclusions and caveats: Later post-transplant blood repertoires were often dominated by donor CD8+ memory clones. TRB clonality was highly associated with recipient CMV seropositivity and reactivation. TRB overlap between skin or GI tissue T cells and blood was limited.

Losses at the gene ends were 4 bases for V and 9 bases for J; bases not matched to a gene: 10. This CDR3 comprises 15 residues. Germline CDR1 is SGHNT and CDR2 is YYREEE (reference sequence). On the day of bone marrow donation, the related graft donor provided peripheral blood. Profiling relied on immunoSEQ multiplex PCR, and the TCRdb table lists in-frame clones only, not all of them. The sample presents 30,000 or so clones, none singletons. This clone showed up many times. No antigen is known for it. The chain recombines TRBV5-4 with TRBJ2-1; 10 bases fit TRBD2. This sequence originates from a woman in her sixties or seventies in good health, CMV-negative, and a related stem cell transplant donor. Specimen: PBMCs. This chain's CDR3 is CASSPDGTSVGEQFF. CDR3 sequence (DNA): TGTGCCAGCAGCCCAGATGGGACTAGCGTGGGTGAGCAGTTCTTC.